Listed below are T cell receptor beta chains from one sample, sequenced in a study of memory CD4+ T cells and cytomegalovirus serostatus. Sequencing was performed with immunoSEQ multiplex PCR; in TCRdb, only in-frame clones are kept and a portion is missing. The table records roughly 45,000 clones, more than 60% of them present only once. Sequenced material: memory CD4+ T cells from blood. The receptors stem from an adult in good health and CMV-seronegative. Both conserved end residues are part of each CDR3. The D gene is left open where the match is weak. For some rows the clone size is stated as once, few or many, or as a class when expanded; others skip it.

size | D | J | V | DNA | CDR3
- | - | TRBJ1-2 | TRBV7-6 | TGTGCCAGCAGCTTAGCGCGCGCCGGATCAGATGGCTACACCTTC | CASSLARAGSDGYTF
- | - | TRBJ1-2 | TRBV11-3 | TGTGCCAGCAGCTTAGAATTTTCAGATCACGTGGGGTCCTATGGCTACACCTTC | CASSLEFSDHVGSYGYTF
once | - | TRBJ2-5 | TRBV9 | TGTGCCAGCAGCGTAGAGGGGGGAAGGGGGGAGACCCAGTACTTC | CASSVEGGRGETQYF
once | - | TRBJ2-2 | TRBV5-1 | TGCGCCAGCAGCTTCCGGGTAGTGGGCACCGGGGAGCTGTTTTTT | CASSFRVVGTGELFF
once | - | TRBJ2-7 | TRBV5-4 | TGTGCCAGCAGCTTGACTGTAAACTACGAGCAGTACTTC | CASSLTVNYEQYF
- | - | TRBJ2-6 | TRBV7-8 | TGTGCCAGCAGCTCCGGGGCCAACGTCCTGACTTTC | CASSSGANVLTF
few | TRBD2 | TRBJ2-2 | TRBV19 | TGTGCCAGTAAGGCTAGCGGACTCACCGGGGAGCTGTTTTTT | CASKASGLTGELFF
once | - | TRBJ1-3 | TRBV6-5 | TGTGCCAGCAGTTTCACAGGGGGAAACACCATATATTTT | CASSFTGGNTIYF
few | TRBD2 | TRBJ2-1 | TRBV10-2 | TGCGCCAGCAGTGAGTTGTGGGGGGGTATAAATGAGCAGTTCTTC | CASSELWGGINEQFF
few | TRBD1 | TRBJ2-1 | TRBV7-2 | TGTGCCAGCAGCTGGAGACAGGGGACCGAGGCGTTCTTC | CASSWRQGTEAFF
- | - | TRBJ1-6 | TRBV27 | TGTGCCAGCAGCTCCGACAGCTATTCACCCCTCCACTTT | CASSSDSYSPLHF
- | TRBD1 | TRBJ2-7 | TRBV4-1 | TGCGCCAGCAGCCAGGACAGGCAGAGAGAGCAGTACTTC | CASSQDRQREQYF
- | - | TRBJ2-2 | TRBV18 | TGTGCCAGCTCACCACCGGGCGGGGCGAACACCGGGGAGCTGTTTTTT | CASSPPGGANTGELFF
- | TRBD1 | TRBJ2-7 | TRBV7-9 | TGTGCCAGCAGCGCCTTACCCGGGACAGGCGCCAACGAGCAGTACTTC | CASSALPGTGANEQYF